This is a list of T cell receptor beta chains from one sample in a study of blood T cell repertoires in COVID-19. Libraries were prepared by immunoSEQ multiplex PCR; TCRdb keeps only in-frame clonotypes and omits some of them. Altogether hundreds of thousands of clones are present, around 90% being singletons, with the ten largest covering roughly 1.3%. The sample comprised peripheral blood. The receptors were gathered from a man aged 65-85 years with acute or convalescent COVID-19. Each CDR3 is given with its conserved first and last residue. A D gene is named only where the DNA matches it firmly. The size of a clone is reported for some rows only, either as once, few or many, or as a class for expanded clones.

13	TRBV7-6	NA	NA	TRBJ1-1	TGTGCCAGCAGCGAGCAGGAGAACACTGAAGCTTTCTTT	CASSEQENTEAFF
16	TRBV30	TRBD2	NA	TRBJ2-3	TGTGCCTGGAGTAGGATGCTAGCGGGGGGGCCAGATACGCAGTATTTT	CAWSRMLAGGPDTQYF
20	TRBV4-1	TRBD2	NA	TRBJ2-6	TGCGCCAGCAGCCAAGGCCCAGGCCGGGGGGGATTCTCTGGGGCCAACGTCCTGACTTTC	CASSQGPGRGGFSGANVLTF
17	TRBV9	TRBD2	NA	TRBJ2-1	TGTGCCAGCAGCGTAGCTACCGGGGGGGGCCCCTACAATGAGCAGTTCTTC	CASSVATGGGPYNEQFF
16	TRBV3-1/TRBV3-2	NA	NA	TRBJ2-2	TGTGCCAGCAGCCAAGGACAACCAGCGAACACCGGGGAGCTGTTTTTT	CASSQGQPANTGELFF
14	TRBV6-2/TRBV6-3	NA	NA	TRBJ2-3	TGTGCCAGCAGTGAGGGAGGTGATAGAGATACGCAGTATTTT	CASSEGGDRDTQYF
13	TRBV7-2	NA	NA	TRBJ2-3	TGTGCCAGCAGTCCTGGACAGATGGATACGCAGTATTTT	CASSPGQMDTQYF
14	TRBV27	TRBD1	once	TRBJ1-1	TGTGCCAGCAGTTTATCCAGGGGGCATACTGAAGCTTTCTTT	CASSLSRGHTEAFF
17	TRBV24-1	NA	NA	TRBJ1-2	TGTGCCACCAGTGATTCGGACCGGGATTTGGGCCTCTATGGCTACACCTTC	CATSDSDRDLGLYGYTF
12	TRBV12-3/TRBV12-4	NA	NA	TRBJ1-5	TGTGCCAGCAGTTCCCCCTATCAGCCCCAGCATTTT	CASSSPYQPQHF
15	TRBV2	NA	NA	TRBJ1-5	TGTGCCAGCAGTGAACAGGGGCTCGGCAATCAGCCCCAGCATTTT	CASSEQGLGNQPQHF
15	TRBV28	NA	once	TRBJ1-6	TGTGCCAGCAGTTTTCAGGGGAAAGGAGATTCACCCCTCCACTTT	CASSFQGKGDSPLHF
15	TRBV4-2	NA	once	TRBJ2-5	TGTGCCAGCAGCCAAGAAAGCTCAGGGCAAGAGACCCAGTACTTC	CASSQESSGQETQYF
13	TRBV3-1/TRBV3-2	NA	NA	TRBJ2-7	TGTGCCAGCAGCCAAGTACCCAGCGGTGAGCAGTACTTC	CASSQVPSGEQYF
15	TRBV7-9	TRBD1	few	TRBJ1-4	TGTGCCAGCAGCCCTCGGGACAGATCTAATGAAAAACTGTTTTTT	CASSPRDRSNEKLFF
15	TRBV3-1/TRBV3-2	NA	NA	TRBJ2-5	TGTGCCAGCAGCCAAGCGTGGGCTATCCAAGAGACCCAGTACTTC	CASSQAWAIQETQYF
14	TRBV2	NA	NA	TRBJ1-1	TGTGCCAGCATTAAACAGGGCCCCGCCACTGAAGCTTTCTTT	CASIKQGPATEAFF
15	TRBV7-2	TRBD2	NA	TRBJ2-7	TGTGCCAGCAGCCTTAGGACTAGCGGGATCAACGAGCAGTACTTC	CASSLRTSGINEQYF
16	TRBV24-1	NA	NA	TRBJ2-1	TGTGCCACCAGTGATTCTACTCGCCGCTCCTACAATGAGCAGTTCTTC	CATSDSTRRSYNEQFF
15	TRBV6-6	TRBD1	NA	TRBJ2-7	TGTGCCAGCAGCCCCGACAGGGCCCGGGGCCACGAGCAGTACTTC	CASSPDRARGHEQYF
15	TRBV2	NA	few	TRBJ1-6	TGTGCCAGCAGTGGTGGCCACCGGGGTAATTCACCCCTCCACTTT	CASSGGHRGNSPLHF
18	TRBV3-1/TRBV3-2	TRBD2	NA	TRBJ2-1	TGTGCCAGCAGCCAAACTTTTGGAGGGAGGGCGTCCTACAATGAGCAGTTCTTC	CASSQTFGGRASYNEQFF
15	TRBV4-3	NA	few	TRBJ2-1	TGCGCCAGCAGCCAAGACTTGCGGAATTACAATGAGCAGTTCTTC	CASSQDLRNYNEQFF
14	TRBV18	NA	NA	TRBJ2-7	TGTGCCAGCTCACCTTCAACCGCGGGCTACGAGCAGTACTTC	CASSPSTAGYEQYF
16	TRBV2	NA	NA	TRBJ2-3	TGTGCCAGCAGTGTTCTCGCAGGGGGGAGCACAGATACGCAGTATTTT	CASSVLAGGSTDTQYF
14	TRBV7-9	NA	few	TRBJ2-2	TGTGCCAGCAGCCAGTCAACGAACACCGGGGAGCTGTTTTTT	CASSQSTNTGELFF
14	TRBV6-2/TRBV6-3	NA	NA	TRBJ2-1	TGTGCCAGCAGTTACTCGGCGGTCGTCAATGAGCAGTTCTTC	CASSYSAVVNEQFF
15	TRBV29-1	TRBD1	NA	TRBJ1-2	TGCAGCGTTTCTTATTTTACAGGGGGGTTAGGTGGCTACACCTTC	CSVSYFTGGLGGYTF